This T cell receptor beta chain was sequenced during a study of PD-1 blockade in classical Hodgkin lymphoma. Findings and caveats of the study: Newly diagnosed patients were reported to exhibit reduced baseline TCR diversity relative to healthy donors. TCR diversity rose significantly by C4D1 in CD4+ but not CD8+ cells. Exclusion removed patients who began nivolumab under 1 year after ASCT.

Trimming took 5 bases from V and 2 from J, leaving 6 bases between them. The CDR3 length is 12 residues. Per the germline V gene, CDR1 is LNHNV and CDR2 is YYDKDF (reference sequence). Each patient's relapse followed autologous stem cell transplantation, and brentuximab vedotin exposure varied. The method was immunoSEQ multiplex PCR; TCRdb's version includes in-frame clones alone and lacks a portion of them. This table has several thousand clones, about 79% appearing once. Concerning this clone itself: The antigen remains unidentified.

The V gene is TRBV15, the J gene TRBJ1-1, with D unresolved. This clonotype was obtained from a human donor with classical Hodgkin lymphoma. Sequencing was performed on peripheral blood mononuclear cells (PBMCs), taken before the second cycle of nivolumab. This CDR3 is CATSAENTEAFF. The CDR3 DNA follows: TGTGCCACCAGCGCGGAAAACACTGAAGCTTTCTTT.